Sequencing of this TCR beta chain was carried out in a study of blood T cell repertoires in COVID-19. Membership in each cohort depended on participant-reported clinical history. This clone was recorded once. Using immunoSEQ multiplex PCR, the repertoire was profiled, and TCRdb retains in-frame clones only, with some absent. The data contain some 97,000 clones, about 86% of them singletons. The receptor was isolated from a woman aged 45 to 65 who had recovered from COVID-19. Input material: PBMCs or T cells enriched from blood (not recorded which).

The CDR3 region is CASSLVESPLHF. The CDR3 nucleotides read TGTGCCAGCAGTTTGGTCGAGTCACCCCTCCACTTT. V and J are TRBV28 and TRBJ1-6; no firm D call. Germline CDR1 reads MDHEN; CDR2 reads SYDVKM. V shed 3 bases and J shed 10 bases, with 7 bases lying between them. The CDR3 length is 12 residues.